This TCR beta chain is drawn from a study of shared clonotypes between healthy human individuals (dated by TCRdb to 2020 to 2021). Regarding the research as a whole: The cohort comprised two women and a few men aged 18 to 49 years. For each donor, CD4 naive and CD4 memory were each run on three plates, CD8 naive on two plates, and CD8 memory on one plate. To increase sequencing depth and limit assay-specific biases, different laboratories used diverse techniques to prepare libraries and sequence TCR repertoires. Between about 0.94 and 8.9 billion PBMCs per donor were obtained by leukapheresis. Blood TCR repertoires of five healthy adults were deeply sequenced to estimate repertoire size and the extent of clonotype sharing between individuals.

The CDR3 has 15 amino acids, counting the end cysteine and phenylalanine. Of the read, only the CDR3 DNA is kept; its 45 bases are in frame from base 1. CDR1 SGDLS and CDR2 YYNGEE are derived from the germline V gene. The V and J ends are trimmed by 3 bases and 7 bases, leaving 19 bases between them. A note on this clone: Its binding antigen is unknown. No qualities accompany the bases; no much larger clone lies one base away.

TCR CDR3 regions were amplified from genomic DNA by multiplex PCR using the deep immunoSEQ assay. Genomic DNA extracted from each cell subset was distributed evenly over all wells of several immunoSEQ 96-well plates, and each plate served as one replicate. For sorted subsets, roughly 200 ng of genomic DNA, equivalent to around 29,000 T cell genomes, went into each replicate PCR. The purified libraries were quantified using a Qubit 3.0 fluorometer, sized with a Bioanalyzer 2100, and then quantified again using the KAPA Library Quantification kit. Every immunoSEQ 96-well plate was sequenced on a dedicated single-read 150-cycle Illumina NextSeq 550 flow cell. The authors' analysis ran thus. The immunoSEQ output contained only junctional sequences without quality scores, so filtering could not match that applied to full-length reads. To assign V/J genes and CDR3, sequences were annotated using PyIR, a Python wrapper for IgBLAST v1.9, with IMGT germline references. Reads were filtered out if the reads had weak V/J assignments (E-value above 1e-6), no CDR3, stop codons, out-of-frame junctions, or ambiguous translated residues. V3J clonotypes were defined as sequences sharing the same inferred V gene, J gene, and CDR3 amino acid sequence. The percentage overlap between two repertoires was calculated by dividing the number of shared unique clonotypes by the size of the smaller repertoire. Richness of each repertoire was evaluated using RTK rarefaction, the Chao1 estimator, and Recon v2.1 estimates of unobserved clonotypes. For all TCRbeta clonotypes obtained by the gDNA method from four donors, generation probabilities were computed with OLGA. Sourced from immuneACCESS, this table was stored by TCRdb with only in-frame sequences that have V and J called. A share of the clones is absent; for the studies checked, an unresolved V gene accounts for under half, and the remainder has no known explanation. The D gene and trimming were derived from the DNA, and the V and J assignments and clone size from that table. The sample table contains hundreds of thousands of clones; only one count was recorded for about 74% of them. The ten top clones hold less than 2% of the sample.

Healthy HIV-negative adults with no recently reported acute infections or vaccinations were included as donors. Every donor was a Caucasian adult residing in Nashville, Tennessee, USA. Magnetic negative selection was used to enrich CD4+ T cells, after which naive cells were positively selected on CD45RA and the negative fraction became the memory subset. Blood was collected by leukapheresis, and PBMCs were isolated by Ficoll-Histopaque density gradient centrifugation and then cryopreserved in liquid nitrogen vapor phase. Analytical flow cytometry was used to check the purity and quantity of each magnetically sorted T cell population. Genomic DNA was isolated from every sorted fraction and measured by UV absorbance on a Nanodrop 2000c. The paper's findings and limits, for the study overall: Because the study included only a small number of donors, the genetic and exposure-history diversity represented was limited. Incomplete sequencing was indicated by rarefaction of sorted-subset datasets, despite the large sequencing depth. Across a few donors, 5% to 6% of naive CD4, roughly 3.5% of naive CD8, roughly 2.2% of memory CD4, and over 0.35% of memory CD8 clonotypes were shared. Pairwise subsampling led to the expectation that sequencing depth would affect the degree of clonotype sharing among donors. Sampling was restricted to blood, and TCR repertoires in tissue are likely to differ from TCR repertoires in blood. Compared with non-shared clonotypes, clonotypes shared by all four sorted-subset donors had higher generation probabilities. Larger estimated clonotype richness was generally found for naive subsets than for memory subsets.

Sequencing was carried out using memory CD4+ T cells sorted from blood. This specimen's cell subset or site label, interpreted: CD45RA-negative fraction. The clonotype comes from a woman in her 30s in good health. Recombination linked TRBV9 to TRBJ1-1; the D segment cannot be called with confidence. The CDR3 region has the sequence CASSELVGSPGEAFF. The DNA sequence follows: TGTGCCAGCAGCGAGCTAGTCGGGTCTCCCGGTGAAGCTTTCTTT.